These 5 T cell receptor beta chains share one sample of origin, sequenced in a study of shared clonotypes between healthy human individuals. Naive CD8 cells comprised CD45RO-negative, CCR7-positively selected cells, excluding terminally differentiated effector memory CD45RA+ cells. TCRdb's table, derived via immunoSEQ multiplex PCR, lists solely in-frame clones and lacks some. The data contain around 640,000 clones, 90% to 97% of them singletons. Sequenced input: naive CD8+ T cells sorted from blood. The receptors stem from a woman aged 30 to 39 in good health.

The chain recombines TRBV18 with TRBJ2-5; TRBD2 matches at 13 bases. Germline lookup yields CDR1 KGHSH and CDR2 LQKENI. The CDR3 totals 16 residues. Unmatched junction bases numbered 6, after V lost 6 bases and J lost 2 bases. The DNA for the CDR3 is TGTGCCAGCTCTCTAGGGACTAGCGGGAATCAAGAGACCCAGTACTTC. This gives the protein CASSLGTSGNQETQYF.

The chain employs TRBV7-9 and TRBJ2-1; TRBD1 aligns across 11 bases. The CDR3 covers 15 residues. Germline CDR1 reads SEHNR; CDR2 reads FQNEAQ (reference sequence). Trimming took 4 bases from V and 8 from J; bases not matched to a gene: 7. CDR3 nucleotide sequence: TGTGCCAGCAGCTACGGGACAGGGGGAGGCGATGAGCAGTTCTTC. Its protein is CASSYGTGGGDEQFF.

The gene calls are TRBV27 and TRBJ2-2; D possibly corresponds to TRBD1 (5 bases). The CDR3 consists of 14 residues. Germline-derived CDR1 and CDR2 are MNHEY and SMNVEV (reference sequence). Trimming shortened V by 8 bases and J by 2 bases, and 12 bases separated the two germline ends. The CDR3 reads CASFGRDNTGELFF. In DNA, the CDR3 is TGTGCCAGCTTTGGCAGGGATAACACCGGGGAGCTGTTTTTT.

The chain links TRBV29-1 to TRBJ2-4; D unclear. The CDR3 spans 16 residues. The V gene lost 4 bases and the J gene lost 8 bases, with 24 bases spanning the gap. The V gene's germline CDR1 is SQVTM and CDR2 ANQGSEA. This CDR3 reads CSVVYPDTKPGYIQYF. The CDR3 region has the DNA TGCAGCGTTGTGTACCCCGATACGAAACCAGGATACATTCAGTACTTC.

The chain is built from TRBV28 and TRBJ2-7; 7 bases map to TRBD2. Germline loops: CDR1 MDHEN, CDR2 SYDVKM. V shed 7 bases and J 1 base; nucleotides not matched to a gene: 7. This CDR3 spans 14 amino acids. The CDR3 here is CASTQGLLSYEQYF. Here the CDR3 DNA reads TGTGCCAGCACCCAGGGACTATTGTCCTACGAGCAGTACTTC.